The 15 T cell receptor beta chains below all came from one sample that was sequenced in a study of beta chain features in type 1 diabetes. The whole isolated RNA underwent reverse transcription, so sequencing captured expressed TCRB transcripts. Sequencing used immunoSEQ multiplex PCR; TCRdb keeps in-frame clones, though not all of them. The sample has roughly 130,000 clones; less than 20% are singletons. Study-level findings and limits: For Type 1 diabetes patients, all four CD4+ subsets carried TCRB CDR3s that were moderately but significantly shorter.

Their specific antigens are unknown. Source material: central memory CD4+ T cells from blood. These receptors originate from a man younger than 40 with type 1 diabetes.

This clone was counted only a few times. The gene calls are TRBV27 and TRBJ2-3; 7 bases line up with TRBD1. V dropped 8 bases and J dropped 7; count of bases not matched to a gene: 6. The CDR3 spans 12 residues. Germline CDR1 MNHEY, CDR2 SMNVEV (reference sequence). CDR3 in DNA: TGTGCCAGCGGTCGGACAGGAAATACGCAGTATTTT. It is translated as CASGRTGNTQYF.

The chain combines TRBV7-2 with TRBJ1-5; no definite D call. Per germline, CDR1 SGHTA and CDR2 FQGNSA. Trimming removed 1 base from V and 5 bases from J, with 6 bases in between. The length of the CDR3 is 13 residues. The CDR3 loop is CASSLVQDQPQHF. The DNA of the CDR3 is TGTGCCAGCAGCTTAGTTCAGGATCAGCCCCAGCATTTT.

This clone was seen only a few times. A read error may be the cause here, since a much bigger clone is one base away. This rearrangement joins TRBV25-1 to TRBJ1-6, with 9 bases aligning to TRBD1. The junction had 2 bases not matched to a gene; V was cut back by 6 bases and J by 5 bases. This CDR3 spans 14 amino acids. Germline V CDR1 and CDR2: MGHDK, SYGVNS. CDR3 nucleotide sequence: TGTGCCAGCAGAGGGACAGGGCATAATTCACCCCTCCACTTT. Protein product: CASRGTGHNSPLHF.

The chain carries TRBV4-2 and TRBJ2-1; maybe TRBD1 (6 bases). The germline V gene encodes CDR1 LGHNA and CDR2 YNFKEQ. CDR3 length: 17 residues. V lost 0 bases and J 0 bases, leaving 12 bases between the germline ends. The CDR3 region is CASSQEGQTSSYNEQFF. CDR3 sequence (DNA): TGTGCCAGCAGCCAAGAAGGACAGACAAGCTCCTACAATGAGCAGTTCTTC.

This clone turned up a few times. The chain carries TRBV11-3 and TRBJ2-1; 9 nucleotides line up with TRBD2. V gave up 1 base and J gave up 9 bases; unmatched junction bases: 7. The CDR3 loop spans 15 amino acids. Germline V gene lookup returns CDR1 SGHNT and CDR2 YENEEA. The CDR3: CASSLGNSGGGEQFF. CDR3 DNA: TGTGCCAGCAGCTTAGGTAATAGCGGGGGCGGTGAGCAGTTCTTC.

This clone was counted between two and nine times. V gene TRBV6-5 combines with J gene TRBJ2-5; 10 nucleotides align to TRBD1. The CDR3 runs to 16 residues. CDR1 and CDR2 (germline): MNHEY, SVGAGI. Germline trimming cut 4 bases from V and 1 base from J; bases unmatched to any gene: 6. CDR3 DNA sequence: TGTGCCAGCAGTTTATGGGGACAGGGGCTCCAAGAGACCCAGTACTTC. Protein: CASSLWGQGLQETQYF.

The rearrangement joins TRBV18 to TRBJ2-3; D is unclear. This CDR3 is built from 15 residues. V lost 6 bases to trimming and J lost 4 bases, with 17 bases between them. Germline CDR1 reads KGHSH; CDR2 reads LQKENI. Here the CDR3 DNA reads TGTGCCAGCTCCCCCACCTCCAGTAGTGCAGATACGCAGTATTTT. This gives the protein CASSPTSSSADTQYF. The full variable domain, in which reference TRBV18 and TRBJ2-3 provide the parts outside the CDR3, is NAGVMQNPRHLVRRRGQEARLRCSPMKGHSHVYWYRQLPEEGLKFMVYLQKENIIDESGMPKERFSAEFPKEGPSILRIQQVVRGDSAAYFCASSPTSSSADTQYFGPGTRLTVL.

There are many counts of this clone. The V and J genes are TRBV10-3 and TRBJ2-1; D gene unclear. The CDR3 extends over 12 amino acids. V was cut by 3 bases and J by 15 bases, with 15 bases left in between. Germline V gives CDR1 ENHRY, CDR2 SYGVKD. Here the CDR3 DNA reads TGTGCCATCAGTGACCCCCGAACTAATCCGTTCTTC. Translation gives CAISDPRTNPFF.

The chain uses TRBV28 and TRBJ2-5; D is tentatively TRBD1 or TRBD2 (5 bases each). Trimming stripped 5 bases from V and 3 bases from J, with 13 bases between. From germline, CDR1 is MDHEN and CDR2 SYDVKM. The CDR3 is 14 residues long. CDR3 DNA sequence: TGTGCCAGCAGTCCCCCGGGGCTCAAAGAGACCCAGTACTTC. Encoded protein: CASSPPGLKETQYF. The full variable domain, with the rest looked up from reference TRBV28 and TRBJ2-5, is DVKVTQSSRYLVKRTGEKVFLECVQDMDHENMFWYRQDPGLGLRLIYFSYDVKMKEKGDIPEGYSVSREKKERFSLILESASTNQTSMYLCASSPPGLKETQYFGPGTRLLVL.

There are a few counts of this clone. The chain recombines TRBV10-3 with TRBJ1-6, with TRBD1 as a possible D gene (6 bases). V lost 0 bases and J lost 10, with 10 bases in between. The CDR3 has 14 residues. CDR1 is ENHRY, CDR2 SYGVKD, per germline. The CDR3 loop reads CAISESQGGSPLHF. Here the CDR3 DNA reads TGTGCCATCAGTGAGTCACAGGGTGGCTCACCCCTCCACTTT.

The CDR3 nucleotides are TGTGCCAGCAGTAGGACAGGGGAGAACATTCAGTACTTC. This codes for CASSRTGENIQYF. The gene calls are TRBV2 and TRBJ2-4; 9 bases are a match to TRBD1. J lost 7 bases, V lost 5 bases, and 3 bases had no gene match. CDR1 SNHLY and CDR2 FYNNEI come from the germline V gene. The CDR3 runs 13 residues.

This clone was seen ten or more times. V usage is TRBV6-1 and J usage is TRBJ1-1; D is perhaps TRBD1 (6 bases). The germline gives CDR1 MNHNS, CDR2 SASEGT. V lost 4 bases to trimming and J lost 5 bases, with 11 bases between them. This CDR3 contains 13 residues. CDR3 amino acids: CASSATGRTEAFF. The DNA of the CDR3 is TGTGCCAGCAGTGCAACAGGGAGGACTGAAGCTTTCTTT.

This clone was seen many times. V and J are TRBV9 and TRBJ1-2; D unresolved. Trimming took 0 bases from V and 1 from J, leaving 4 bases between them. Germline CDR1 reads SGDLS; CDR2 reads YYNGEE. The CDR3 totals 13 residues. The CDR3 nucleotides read TGTGCCAGCAGCGTAGATGATAACTATGGCTACACCTTC. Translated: CASSVDDNYGYTF.

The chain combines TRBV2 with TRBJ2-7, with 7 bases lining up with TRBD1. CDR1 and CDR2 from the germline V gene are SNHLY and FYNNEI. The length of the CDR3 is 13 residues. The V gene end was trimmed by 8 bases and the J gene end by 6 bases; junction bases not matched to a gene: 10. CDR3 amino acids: CASARTGLGEQYF. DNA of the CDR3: TGTGCCAGCGCCCGGACAGGATTGGGCGAGCAGTACTTC. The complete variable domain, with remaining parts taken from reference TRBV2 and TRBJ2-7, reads EPEVTQTPSHQVTQMGQEVILRCVPISNHLYFYWYRQILGQKVEFLVSFYNNEISEKSEIFDDQFSVERPDGSNFTLKIRSTKLEDSAMYFCASARTGLGEQYFGPGTRLTVT.

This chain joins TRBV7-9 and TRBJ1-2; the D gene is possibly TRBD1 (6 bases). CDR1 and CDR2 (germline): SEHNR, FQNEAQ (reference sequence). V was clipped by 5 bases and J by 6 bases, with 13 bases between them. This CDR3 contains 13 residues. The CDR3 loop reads CASSRYREDGYTF. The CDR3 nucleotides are TGTGCCAGCAGCCGTTACAGGGAGGATGGCTACACCTTC.